The rows below give T cell receptor beta chains drawn from one sample of a study of OX40 agonist ivuxolimab in advanced cancers. The protocol was immunoSEQ multiplex PCR, while the TCRdb copy is restricted to in-frame clones and leaves out a portion. The sample contains fewer than 15,000 clones, 85% to 90% of which appear only once. Sequencing was performed on CD4+ or CD8+ T cells sorted from blood, taken in a trial of the OX40 agonist ivuxolimab. These TCRs come from an adult with an advanced solid tumor such as melanoma, head and neck, liver or kidney cancer. Each CDR3 is given with its conserved first and last residue. A D gene is named only where the DNA matches it firmly. Rows may omit the clone size; those that give it use once, few, many or a size class.

V gene,clone size,J gene,D gene,CDR3 DNA,CDR3 protein
TRBV9,.,TRBJ2-7,TRBD1,TGTGCCAGCAGCGCCGGGACAGGATTTTTACACGAGCAGTACTTC,CASSAGTGFLHEQYF
TRBV6-5,.,TRBJ1-1,.,TGTGCCAGCAGTGAAGCTTTCTTT,CASSEAFF
TRBV5-6,.,TRBJ2-5,.,TGTGCCAGCAGCTTGAGTGAGACCCAGTACTTC,CASSLSETQYF
TRBV29-1,large,TRBJ1-1,.,TGCAGCGTTCCTCTATGGGGGAACACTGAAGCTTTCTTT,CSVPLWGNTEAFF
TRBV28,once,TRBJ2-5,.,TGTGCCAGCAGGATGACGGGGCGGGAGACCCAGTACTTC,CASRMTGRETQYF
TRBV6-1,.,TRBJ1-5,TRBD1,TGTGCCAGCAGTGAGGACAGGGGGCTTCTTGTTGATCAGCCCCAGCATTTT,CASSEDRGLLVDQPQHF
TRBV11-2,once,TRBJ2-7,.,TGTGCCAGCAGCTTAGAGGGGCCCGACGAGCAGTACTTC,CASSLEGPDEQYF
TRBV15,.,TRBJ2-3,TRBD2,TGTGCCACCAGCATCAGACTAGCGGGGACCACAGATACGCAGTATTTT,CATSIRLAGTTDTQYF
TRBV6-4,.,TRBJ2-1,.,TGTGCCAGCAGTTCCTCGGGACTTATGGCCTACAATGAGCAGTTCTTC,CASSSSGLMAYNEQFF
TRBV7-8,.,TRBJ2-7,TRBD1,TGTGCCAGCAGCCCAGGGGGCTACGAGCAGTACTTC,CASSPGGYEQYF
TRBV30,once,TRBJ2-1,.,TGTGCCTGGGCCCCGGGGGCCGCGAATGAGCAGTTCTTC,CAWAPGAANEQFF
TRBV6-1,.,TRBJ2-5,.,TGTGCCAGCACTAGAAGGGACCAATACCAAGAGACCCAGTACTTC,CASTRRDQYQETQYF
TRBV7-8,.,TRBJ2-3,.,TGTGCCAGCAGCTTATTGGGAACAGATACGCAGTATTTT,CASSLLGTDTQYF
TRBV6-5,.,TRBJ2-2,.,TGTGCCAGCAGTTACCTTAACACCGGGGAGCTGTTTTTT,CASSYLNTGELFF
TRBV28,once,TRBJ2-7,.,TGTGCCAGCAGTTTCCTAGACTTGGGGCGGGACTACGAGCAGTACTTC,CASSFLDLGRDYEQYF
TRBV7-2,.,TRBJ2-7,TRBD1,TGTGCCAGCAGCTTAGACGGGACAGGACTTTACGAGCAGTACTTC,CASSLDGTGLYEQYF
TRBV4-1,once,TRBJ2-7,TRBD1,TGCGCCAGCAGCCGGGAGTGGAGGACAGGGGGCGAGCAGTACTTC,CASSREWRTGGEQYF
TRBV7-4,.,TRBJ2-6,.,TGTGCCAGCAGCAAATTGGTTTCAGCCACAAAGTCGGGCAACGTCCTGACTTTC,CASSKLVSATKSGNVLTF
TRBV19,.,TRBJ2-5,.,TGTGCCAGTAGCTGGACCCTCCAAGAGACCCAGTACTTC,CASSWTLQETQYF
TRBV28,.,TRBJ2-7,TRBD2,TGTGCCAGCAGCCCTAGCGGGTGGACCTACGAGCAGTACTTC,CASSPSGWTYEQYF
TRBV5-5,.,TRBJ2-4,.,TGTGCCAGCAGCTTGGGGGTTCCGTTGGATGCCAAAAACATTCAGTACTTC,CASSLGVPLDAKNIQYF
TRBV5-1,once,TRBJ2-5,.,TGCGCCAGCAGCTTGAGCCAGGCAGAGACCCAGTACTTC,CASSLSQAETQYF
TRBV7-9,.,TRBJ2-1,TRBD2,TGTGCCAGCAGCTGGGGACTAGCGGGTTACAATGAGCAGTTCTTC,CASSWGLAGYNEQFF
TRBV5-1,.,TRBJ2-3,TRBD2,TGCGCCAGCAGCTCAATAGCGGGAGAAAGCACAGATACGCAGTATTTT,CASSSIAGESTDTQYF
TRBV10-2,few,TRBJ1-1,TRBD1,TGCGCCAGCAGTGAGGGACAGGGATACCTAAACACTGAAGCTTTCTTT,CASSEGQGYLNTEAFF
TRBV30,few,TRBJ1-2,TRBD1,TGTGCCTGGCGGGGACAGGGAGGTGGCTACACCTTC,CAWRGQGGGYTF
TRBV28,.,TRBJ2-5,TRBD2,TGTGCCAGCAGCACCGGGACTAGCGCCTACCGAGAGACCCAGTACTTC,CASSTGTSAYRETQYF
TRBV19,.,TRBJ2-4,TRBD1,TGTGCCAGTAGTAGGCAGGGGGCAAACATTCAGTACTTC,CASSRQGANIQYF
TRBV2,few,TRBJ1-2,.,TGTGCCAGCAGTGAAGGGAATGGCTACACCTTC,CASSEGNGYTF
TRBV9,.,TRBJ1-6,.,TGTGCCAGCAGCGCCAGTAATTCACCCCTCCACTTT,CASSASNSPLHF
TRBV7-9,.,TRBJ2-7,TRBD2,TGTGCCAGCAGCTCCGGACTAGCGGGCTACTACGAGCAGTACTTC,CASSSGLAGYYEQYF
TRBV9,.,TRBJ1-5,.,TGTGCCAGCAGCGGGGGTGGAGGGGCGGTACAGCCCCAGCATTTT,CASSGGGGAVQPQHF
TRBV15,.,TRBJ2-7,TRBD2,TGTGCCACCAGCAGAGGCCGAGCGGGGACCTACGAGCAGTACTTC,CATSRGRAGTYEQYF
TRBV27,.,TRBJ2-3,TRBD2,TGTGCCAGCAGTGTCTTAGCGGGAGATACGCAGTATTTT,CASSVLAGDTQYF
TRBV28,.,TRBJ2-5,TRBD2,TGTGCCAGCAGTCCTAGCGGGAGTAGAGGATTACAAGAGACCCAGTACTTC,CASSPSGSRGLQETQYF
TRBV7-8,.,TRBJ2-7,.,TGTGCCAGCAGCTCCGCTGTGGCAGGGACCTTCTACGAGCAGTACTTC,CASSSAVAGTFYEQYF
TRBV30,.,TRBJ2-1,.,TGTGCCTGGAGTGTAGGTACAGTCAACAATGAGCAGTTCTTC,CAWSVGTVNNEQFF
TRBV5-1,.,TRBJ2-5,TRBD1,TGCGCCAGCAGCTTGAGATTACAGGGGTGGGGCCAAGAGACCCAGTACTTC,CASSLRLQGWGQETQYF
TRBV28,.,TRBJ2-7,TRBD1,TGTGCCAGCAGTGACGTGGGACAGTCCTACGAGCAGTACTTC,CASSDVGQSYEQYF
TRBV7-9,.,TRBJ2-1,TRBD2,TGTGCCAGCAGCCACCGGCTAGCGGCCGGCAATGAGCAGTTCTTC,CASSHRLAAGNEQFF
TRBV5-1,.,TRBJ2-1,TRBD2,TGCGCCAGCAGTTGGGGACTAGCGGGAAGCTCCTACAATGAGCAGTTCTTC,CASSWGLAGSSYNEQFF
TRBV7-6,.,TRBJ2-7,.,TGTGCCAGCAGCTTTGAGGTTGCTAGTGAGTTCGACGAGCAGTACTTC,CASSFEVASEFDEQYF
TRBV27,.,TRBJ2-5,TRBD2,TGTGCCAGCAGTTTCCGGGGGACTAGCGGGAGGGCCGAAGAGACCCAGTACTTC,CASSFRGTSGRAEETQYF
TRBV28,.,TRBJ2-1,.,TGTGCCAGCAGTCATTCTAAAGATGGCAGGTACAATGAGCAGTTCTTC,CASSHSKDGRYNEQFF
TRBV29-1,few,TRBJ2-1,.,TGCAGCGTTGATGCGGGGACGAATGAGCAGTTCTTC,CSVDAGTNEQFF
TRBV6-5,.,TRBJ2-1,.,TGTGCCAGCAGCACCGGGTCGTATGAGCAGTTCTTC,CASSTGSYEQFF
TRBV7-2,.,TRBJ2-3,.,TGTGCCAGCAGCCATTTCGGCGGGAGCACAGATACGCAGTATTTT,CASSHFGGSTDTQYF
TRBV4-3,.,TRBJ2-1,.,TGCGCCAGCAGCCAAGATCCAGGATTCAGCAGCCGAGAGCAGTTCTTC,CASSQDPGFSSREQFF
TRBV6-4,.,TRBJ1-5,.,TGTGCCAGCAGACCGGGCGGGGGGGTCAGCAATCAGCCCCAGCATTTT,CASRPGGGVSNQPQHF
TRBV7-8,.,TRBJ2-7,.,TGTGCCAGCAGCTTAGGAGGATACTCCTACGAGCAGTACTTC,CASSLGGYSYEQYF